The following is a TCR beta chain sequence with its context. The CDR3 loop spans 12 amino acids. With 6 bases clipped from V and 6 bases from J, the junction kept 5 bases outside the gene matches. Germline V CDR1 and CDR2: MNHNY, SVGAGI (reference sequence). Clones were sequenced by immunoSEQ multiplex PCR, and TCRdb holds only the in-frame ones, with some missing. In the table there are about 10,000 clones, less than 75% of which are singletons. The record originates from a study of T cell repertoires in urothelial bladder cancer. Study information: A few lesions each were cT0, cTa, cT1, and cT2 or greater.

The TCR comes from a human donor with urothelial carcinoma. The chain uses TRBV6-6 and TRBJ2-7; 7 nucleotides agree with TRBD2. Sample: tumor-infiltrating cells from bladder cancer. CDR3 region: CASSRGLVEQYF. CDR3 coding DNA: TGTGCCAGCAGCCGAGGACTAGTCGAGCAGTACTTC.